The T cell receptor (beta chain) under discussion was sequenced for a study of blood T cells in healthy people across ages. Study as a whole: Template switching captured about one barcoded beta molecule per two T cells.

Using a J-beta primer mix together with a sample-barcoded 5' primer, a second PCR was run for roughly 6 to 12 cycles. TCRdb independently ran MiXCR on the 5' RACE reads; one entry per CDR3 protein. This sample has some 850,000 distinct CDR3 sequences, with under 30% found just once. In germline, CDR1 is SGHVS, CDR2 FQNEAQ. This CDR3 contains 14 residues. This same sample was also taken into another study, of T cells of mothers and their children.

Sequenced input: blood. This TCR was recovered from a boy younger than 18 in good health. The chain uses TRBV7-8 and TRBJ2-1, with TRBD1 matching 7 bases. The J call may be incorrect, as the DNA end agrees better with TRBJ2-7. The CDR3 DNA sequence: TGTGCCAGCAGCGAACCGGGACAGAGCTACGAGCAGTACTTC. Its protein is CASSEPGQSYEQYF.